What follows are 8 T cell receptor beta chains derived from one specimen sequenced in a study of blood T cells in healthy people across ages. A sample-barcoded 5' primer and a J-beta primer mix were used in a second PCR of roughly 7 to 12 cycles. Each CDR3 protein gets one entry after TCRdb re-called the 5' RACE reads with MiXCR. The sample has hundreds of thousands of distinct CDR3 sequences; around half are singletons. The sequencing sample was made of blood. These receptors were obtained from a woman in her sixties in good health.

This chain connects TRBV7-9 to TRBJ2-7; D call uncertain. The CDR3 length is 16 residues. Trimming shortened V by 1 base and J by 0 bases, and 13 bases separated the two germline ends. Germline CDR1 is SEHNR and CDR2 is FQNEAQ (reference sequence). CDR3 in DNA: TGTGCCAGCAGCTTAGGGCCCGGGCAGAGCTCCTACGAGCAGTACTTC. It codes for CASSLGPGQSSYEQYF. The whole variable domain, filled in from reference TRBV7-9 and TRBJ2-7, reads DTGVSQNPRHKITKRGQNVTFRCDPISEHNRLYWYRQTLGQGPEFLTYFQNEAQLEKSRLLSDRFSAERPKGSFSTLEIQRTEQGDSAMYLCASSLGPGQSSYEQYFGPGTRLTVT.

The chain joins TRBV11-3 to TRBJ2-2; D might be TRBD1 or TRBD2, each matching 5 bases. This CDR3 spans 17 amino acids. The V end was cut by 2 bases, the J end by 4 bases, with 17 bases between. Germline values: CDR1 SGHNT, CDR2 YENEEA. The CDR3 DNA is TGTGCCAGCAGCTTAACCAAGGCCCAGGGAGCCACCGGGGAGCTGTTTTTT. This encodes CASSLTKAQGATGELFF.

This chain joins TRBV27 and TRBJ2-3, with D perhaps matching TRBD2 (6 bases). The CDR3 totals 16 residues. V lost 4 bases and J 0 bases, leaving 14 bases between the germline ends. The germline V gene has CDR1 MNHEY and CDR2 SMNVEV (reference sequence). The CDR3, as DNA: TGTGCCAGCAGTTCACTCCGCGGGGCTAGCACAGATACGCAGTATTTT. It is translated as CASSSLRGASTDTQYF.

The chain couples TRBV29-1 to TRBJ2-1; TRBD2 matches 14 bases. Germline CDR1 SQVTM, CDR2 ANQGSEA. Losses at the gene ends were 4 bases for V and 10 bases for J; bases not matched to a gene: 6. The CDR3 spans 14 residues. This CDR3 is CSVGGLAGVLEQFF. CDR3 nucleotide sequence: TGCAGCGTTGGGGGACTAGCGGGAGTATTGGAGCAGTTCTTC.

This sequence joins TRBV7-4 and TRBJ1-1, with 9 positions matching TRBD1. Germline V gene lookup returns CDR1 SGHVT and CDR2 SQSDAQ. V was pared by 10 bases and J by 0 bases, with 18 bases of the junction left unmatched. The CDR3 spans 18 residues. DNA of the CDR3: TGTGCCAACTCTGGTAAGGGGAAAGGGACAGGGTTGAACACTGAAGCTTTCTTT. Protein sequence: CANSGKGKGTGLNTEAFF.

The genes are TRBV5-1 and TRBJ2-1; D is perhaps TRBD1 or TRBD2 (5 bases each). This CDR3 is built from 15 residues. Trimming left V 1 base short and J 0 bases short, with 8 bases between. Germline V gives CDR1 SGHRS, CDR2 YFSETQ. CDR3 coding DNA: TGCGCCAGCAGCTTGATGGGGGACTCCTACAATGAGCAGTTCTTC. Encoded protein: CASSLMGDSYNEQFF. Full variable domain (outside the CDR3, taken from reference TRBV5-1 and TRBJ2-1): KAGVTQTPRYLIKTRGQQVTLSCSPISGHRSVSWYQQTPGQGLQFLFEYFSETQRNKGNFPGRFSGRQFSNSRSEMNVSTLELGDSALYLCASSLMGDSYNEQFFGPGTRLTVL.

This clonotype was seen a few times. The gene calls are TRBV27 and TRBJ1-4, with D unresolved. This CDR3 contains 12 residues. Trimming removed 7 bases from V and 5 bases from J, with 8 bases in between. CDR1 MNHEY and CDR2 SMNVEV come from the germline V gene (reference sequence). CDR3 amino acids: CASTSQNEKLFF. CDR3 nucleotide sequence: TGTGCCAGCACGTCGCAGAATGAAAAACTGTTTTTT.

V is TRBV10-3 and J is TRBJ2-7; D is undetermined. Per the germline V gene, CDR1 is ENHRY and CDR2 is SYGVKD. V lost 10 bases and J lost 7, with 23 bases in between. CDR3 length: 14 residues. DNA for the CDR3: TGTGCCACTTTGGCGGAACCCCCTCCGGGTGAGCAGTACTTC. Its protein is CATLAEPPPGEQYF.